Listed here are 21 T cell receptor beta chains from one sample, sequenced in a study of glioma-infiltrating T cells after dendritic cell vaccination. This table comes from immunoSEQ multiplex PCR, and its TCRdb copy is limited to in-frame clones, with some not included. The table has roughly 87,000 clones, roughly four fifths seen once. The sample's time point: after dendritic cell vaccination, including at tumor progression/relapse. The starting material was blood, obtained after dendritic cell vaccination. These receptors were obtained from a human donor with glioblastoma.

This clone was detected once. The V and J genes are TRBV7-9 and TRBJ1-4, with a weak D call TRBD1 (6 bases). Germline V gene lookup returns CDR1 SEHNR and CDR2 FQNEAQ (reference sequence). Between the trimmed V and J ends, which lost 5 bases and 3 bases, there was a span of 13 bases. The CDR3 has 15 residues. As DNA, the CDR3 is TGTGCCAGCAGCGCCCACAGGGAAGCTAATGAAAAACTGTTTTTT. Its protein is CASSAHREANEKLFF.

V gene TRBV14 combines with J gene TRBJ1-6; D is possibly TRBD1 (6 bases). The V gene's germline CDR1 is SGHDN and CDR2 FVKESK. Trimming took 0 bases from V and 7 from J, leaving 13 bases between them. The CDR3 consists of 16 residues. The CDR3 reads CASSQDIQGTNSPLHF. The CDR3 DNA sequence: TGTGCCAGCAGCCAAGATATACAGGGTACAAATTCACCCCTCCACTTT. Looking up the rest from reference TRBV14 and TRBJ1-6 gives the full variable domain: EAGVTQFPSHSVIEKGQTVTLRCDPISGHDNLYWYRRVMGKEIKFLLHFVKESKQDESGMPNNRFLAERTGGTYSTLKVQPAELEDSGVYFCASSQDIQGTNSPLHFGNGTRLTVT.

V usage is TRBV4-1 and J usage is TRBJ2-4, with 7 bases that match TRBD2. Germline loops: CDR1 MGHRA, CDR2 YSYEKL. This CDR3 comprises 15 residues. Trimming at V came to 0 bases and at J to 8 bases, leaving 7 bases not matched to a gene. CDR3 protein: CASSQDFARGDIQYF. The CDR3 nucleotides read TGCGCCAGCAGCCAAGATTTTGCCCGGGGGGACATTCAGTACTTC.

CDR3: CASSYRPPKTFTHEQYF. The CDR3 DNA sequence: TGTGCCAGCAGCTACCGCCCCCCTAAAACCTTCACCCACGAGCAGTACTTC. The rearrangement joins TRBV5-5 to TRBJ2-7; D unresolved. The germline V gene has CDR1 SGHKS and CDR2 YYEKEE (reference sequence). The CDR3 totals 17 residues. V was cut by 3 bases and J by 5 bases, with 24 bases left in between.

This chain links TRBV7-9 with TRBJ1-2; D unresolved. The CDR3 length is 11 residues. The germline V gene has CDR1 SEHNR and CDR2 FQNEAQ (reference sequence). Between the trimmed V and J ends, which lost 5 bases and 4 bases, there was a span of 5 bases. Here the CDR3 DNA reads TGTGCCAGCAGCAATAGCTATGGCTACACCTTC. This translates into CASSNSYGYTF.

CDR3: CASRTTGTSGEKLFF. Here the CDR3 DNA reads TGTGCCAGCAGAACGACAGGGACGAGCGGTGAAAAACTGTTTTTT. The V call is TRBV6-5, the J call TRBJ1-4; TRBD1 aligns across 7 bases. The J segment lost 7 bases and the V segment lost 6 bases, leaving 11 bases of the junction unmatched. Germline V gives CDR1 MNHEY, CDR2 SVGAGI. This CDR3 has 15 amino acids.

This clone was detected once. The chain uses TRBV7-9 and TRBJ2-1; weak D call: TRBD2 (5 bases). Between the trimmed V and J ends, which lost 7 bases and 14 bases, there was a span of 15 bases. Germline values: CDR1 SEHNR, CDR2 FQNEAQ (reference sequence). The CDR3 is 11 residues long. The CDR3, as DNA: TGTGCCAGCACAGCAAGAGCGGAGGAGTTCTTC. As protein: CASTARAEEFF.

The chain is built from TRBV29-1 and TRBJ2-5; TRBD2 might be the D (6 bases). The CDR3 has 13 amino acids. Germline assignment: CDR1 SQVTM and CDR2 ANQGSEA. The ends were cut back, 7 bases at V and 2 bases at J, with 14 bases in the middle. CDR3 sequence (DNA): TGCAGCGGGATGACCGGGAGTCAAGAGACCCAGTACTTC. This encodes CSGMTGSQETQYF. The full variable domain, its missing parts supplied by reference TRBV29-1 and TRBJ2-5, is SAVISQKPSRDICQRGTSLTIQCQVDSQVTMMFWYRQQPGQSLTLIATANQGSEATYESGFVIDKFPISRPNLTFSTLTVSNMSPEDSSIYLCSGMTGSQETQYFGPGTRLLVL.

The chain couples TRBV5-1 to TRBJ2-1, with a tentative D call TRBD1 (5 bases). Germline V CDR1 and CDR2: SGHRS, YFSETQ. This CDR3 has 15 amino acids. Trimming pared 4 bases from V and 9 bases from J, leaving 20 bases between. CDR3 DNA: TGCGCCAGCAGCCCCAGGGTCTCGACCGGTGGTGAGCAGTTCTTC. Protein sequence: CASSPRVSTGGEQFF.

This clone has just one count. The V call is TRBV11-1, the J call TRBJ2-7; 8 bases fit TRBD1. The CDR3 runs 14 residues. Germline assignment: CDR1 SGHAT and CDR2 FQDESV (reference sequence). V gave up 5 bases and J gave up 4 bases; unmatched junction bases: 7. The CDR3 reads CASSTGTGLYEQYF. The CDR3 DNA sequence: TGTGCCAGCAGCACCGGGACAGGATTATACGAGCAGTACTTC. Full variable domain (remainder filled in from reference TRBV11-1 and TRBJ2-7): EAEVAQSPRYKITEKSQAVAFWCDPISGHATLYWYRQILGQGPELLVQFQDESVVDDSQLPKDRFSAERLKGVDSTLKIQPAELGDSAMYLCASSTGTGLYEQYFGPGTRLTVT.

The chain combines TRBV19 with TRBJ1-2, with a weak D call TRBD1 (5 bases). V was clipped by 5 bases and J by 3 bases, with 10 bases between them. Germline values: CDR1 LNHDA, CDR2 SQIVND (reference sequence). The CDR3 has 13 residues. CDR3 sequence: CASSSGTYYGYTF. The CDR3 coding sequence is TGTGCCAGTAGTTCCGGGACTTACTATGGCTACACCTTC.

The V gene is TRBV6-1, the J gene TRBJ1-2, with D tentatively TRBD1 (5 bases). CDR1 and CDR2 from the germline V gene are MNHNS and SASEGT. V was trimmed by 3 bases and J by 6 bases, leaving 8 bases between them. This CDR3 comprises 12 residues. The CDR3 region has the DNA TGTGCCAGCAGTGATGGGGGGAATGGCTACACCTTC. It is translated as CASSDGGNGYTF.

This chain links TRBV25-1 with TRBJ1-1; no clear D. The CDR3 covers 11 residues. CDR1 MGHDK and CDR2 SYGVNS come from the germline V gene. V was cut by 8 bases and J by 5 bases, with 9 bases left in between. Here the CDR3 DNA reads TGTGCCAGCGTGCGCGGGACTGAAGCTTTCTTT. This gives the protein CASVRGTEAFF.

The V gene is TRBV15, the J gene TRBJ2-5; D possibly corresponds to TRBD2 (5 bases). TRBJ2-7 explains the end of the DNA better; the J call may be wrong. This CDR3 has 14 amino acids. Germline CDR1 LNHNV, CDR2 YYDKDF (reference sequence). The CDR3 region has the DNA TGTGCCACCAGCAGAGATCAGGCGGAGGACGAGCAGTACTTC. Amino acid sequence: CATSRDQAEDEQYF.

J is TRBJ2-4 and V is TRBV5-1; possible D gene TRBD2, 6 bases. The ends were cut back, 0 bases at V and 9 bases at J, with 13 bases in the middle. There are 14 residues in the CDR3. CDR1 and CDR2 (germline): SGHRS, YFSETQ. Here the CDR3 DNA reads TGCGCCAGCAGCTTGGAAGGAGGGCTAAGCATTCAGTACTTC. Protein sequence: CASSLEGGLSIQYF. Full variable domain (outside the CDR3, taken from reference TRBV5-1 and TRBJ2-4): KAGVTQTPRYLIKTRGQQVTLSCSPISGHRSVSWYQQTPGQGLQFLFEYFSETQRNKGNFPGRFSGRQFSNSRSEMNVSTLELGDSALYLCASSLEGGLSIQYFGAGTRLSVL.

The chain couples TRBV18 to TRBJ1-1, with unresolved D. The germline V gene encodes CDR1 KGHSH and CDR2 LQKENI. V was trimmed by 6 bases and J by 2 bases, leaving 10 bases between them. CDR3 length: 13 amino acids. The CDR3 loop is CASSRVRNTEAFF. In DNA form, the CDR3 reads TGTGCCAGCTCGCGTGTTAGAAACACTGAAGCTTTCTTT.

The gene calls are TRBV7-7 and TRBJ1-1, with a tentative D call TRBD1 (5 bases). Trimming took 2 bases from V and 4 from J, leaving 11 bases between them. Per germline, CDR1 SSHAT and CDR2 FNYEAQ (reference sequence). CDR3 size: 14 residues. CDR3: CASSLLIGVTEAFF. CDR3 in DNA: TGTGCCAGCAGCTTACTAATAGGGGTCACTGAAGCTTTCTTT.

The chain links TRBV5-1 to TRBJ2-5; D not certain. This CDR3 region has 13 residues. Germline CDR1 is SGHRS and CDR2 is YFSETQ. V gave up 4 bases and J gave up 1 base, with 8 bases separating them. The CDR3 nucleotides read TGCGCCAGCAGCCCGTCAGGCCAAGAGACCCAGTACTTC. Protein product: CASSPSGQETQYF.

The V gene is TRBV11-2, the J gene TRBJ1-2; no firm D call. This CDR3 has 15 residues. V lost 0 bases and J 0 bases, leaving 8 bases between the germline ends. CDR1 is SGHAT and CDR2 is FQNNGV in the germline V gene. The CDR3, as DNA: TGTGCCAGCAGCTTAGATCGGAGTTCTAACTATGGCTACACCTTC. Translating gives CASSLDRSSNYGYTF.

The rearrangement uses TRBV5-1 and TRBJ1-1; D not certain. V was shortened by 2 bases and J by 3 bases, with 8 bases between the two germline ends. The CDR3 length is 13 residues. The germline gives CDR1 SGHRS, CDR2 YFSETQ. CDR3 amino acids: CASSLRADTEAFF. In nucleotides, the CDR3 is TGCGCCAGCAGCTTACGTGCGGACACTGAAGCTTTCTTT.

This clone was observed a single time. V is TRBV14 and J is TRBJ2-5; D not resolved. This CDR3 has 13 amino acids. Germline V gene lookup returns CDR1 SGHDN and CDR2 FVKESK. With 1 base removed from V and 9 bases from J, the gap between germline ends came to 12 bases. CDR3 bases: TGTGCCAGCAGCCAAGGTGACTCCCTGGCCCAGTACTTC. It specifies CASSQGDSLAQYF. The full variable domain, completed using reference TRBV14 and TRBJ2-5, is EAGVTQFPSHSVIEKGQTVTLRCDPISGHDNLYWYRRVMGKEIKFLLHFVKESKQDESGMPNNRFLAERTGGTYSTLKVQPAELEDSGVYFCASSQGDSLAQYFGPGTRLLVL.